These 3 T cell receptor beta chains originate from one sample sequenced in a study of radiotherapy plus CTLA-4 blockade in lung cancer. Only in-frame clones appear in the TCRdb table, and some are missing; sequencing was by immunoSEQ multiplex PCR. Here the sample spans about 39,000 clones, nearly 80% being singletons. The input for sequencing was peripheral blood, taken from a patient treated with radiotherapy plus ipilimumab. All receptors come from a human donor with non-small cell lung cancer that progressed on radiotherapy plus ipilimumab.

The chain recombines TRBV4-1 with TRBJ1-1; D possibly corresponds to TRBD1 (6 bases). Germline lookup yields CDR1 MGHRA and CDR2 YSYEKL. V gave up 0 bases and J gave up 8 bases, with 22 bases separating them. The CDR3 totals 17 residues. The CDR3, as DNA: TGCGCCAGCAGCCAAGAGGGCGCAGGGGTAATGCTACCCGAAGCTTTCTTT. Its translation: CASSQEGAGVMLPEAFF.

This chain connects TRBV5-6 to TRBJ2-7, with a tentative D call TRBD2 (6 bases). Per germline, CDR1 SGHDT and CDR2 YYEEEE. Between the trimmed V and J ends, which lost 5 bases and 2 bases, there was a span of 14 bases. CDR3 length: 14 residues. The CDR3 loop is CASRTGLSPYEQYF. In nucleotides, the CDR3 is TGTGCCAGCAGGACGGGACTTTCACCCTACGAGCAGTACTTC.

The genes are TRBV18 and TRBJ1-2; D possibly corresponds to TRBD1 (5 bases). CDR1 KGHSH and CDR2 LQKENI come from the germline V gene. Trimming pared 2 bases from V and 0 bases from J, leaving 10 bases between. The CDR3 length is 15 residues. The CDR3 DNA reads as TGTGCCAGCTCACCAACGGCAGGGTCTAACTATGGCTACACCTTC. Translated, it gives CASSPTAGSNYGYTF.